This is a list of T cell receptor beta chains from one sample in a study of blood T cell repertoires in COVID-19. TCRdb's table, derived via immunoSEQ multiplex PCR, lists solely in-frame clones and lacks some. The table lists approximately 200,000 clones, 80% to 90% of them singletons. Sequenced material: PBMCs or T cells enriched from blood (not recorded which). The source is a man aged 40-49 years who had recovered from COVID-19. Both conserved end residues are part of each CDR3. Each record gives: clone size, D gene, J gene, V gene, CDR3 DNA, CDR3 protein. The D gene is left open where the match is weak. Clone size, where shown, is once, few, many, or a class for clones that have expanded.

few	TRBD1	TRBJ1-3	TRBV11-2	TGTGCCAGCAGCCCCGACAGGGCCGGAAACACCATATATTTT	CASSPDRAGNTIYF
.	.	TRBJ2-3	TRBV7-3	TGTGCCAGCAGCGCGTACACAGATACGCAGTATTTT	CASSAYTDTQYF
once	TRBD1	TRBJ1-4	TRBV7-9	TGTGCCAGCAGCTTAGCGACAGGGGGTAATGAAAAACTGTTTTTT	CASSLATGGNEKLFF
.	.	TRBJ1-2	TRBV6-5	TGTGCCAGCACCTCCGGACAAGGCGGTGGCTACACCTTC	CASTSGQGGGYTF
.	TRBD1	TRBJ2-1	TRBV29-1	TGCAGCGAGAGTATAGGACAGGGCGCTAATGAGCAGTTCTTC	CSESIGQGANEQFF
.	.	TRBJ2-1	TRBV2	TGTGCCAGCAGTGACCGAGGCAATGAGCAGTTCTTC	CASSDRGNEQFF
.	.	TRBJ2-5	TRBV10-3	TGTGCCATCAGTGTTCGGGACTCAGAGACCCAGTACTTC	CAISVRDSETQYF
.	.	TRBJ1-1	TRBV13	TGTGCCAGCAGCTTATTCATGAACACTGAAGCTTTCTTT	CASSLFMNTEAFF
.	TRBD1	TRBJ1-6	TRBV18	TGTGCCAGCTCACGCTCGGGACAGGGTTATTCACCCCTCCACTTT	CASSRSGQGYSPLHF
.	TRBD1	TRBJ1-6	TRBV9	TGTGCCAGCAGCGTAGCCCCAGGGGGGAATTCACCCCTCCACTTT	CASSVAPGGNSPLHF
.	.	TRBJ1-5	TRBV3-1/TRBV3-2	TGTGCCAGCAACCAAGGACAGAATCAGCCCCAGCATTTT	CASNQGQNQPQHF
.	.	TRBJ2-1	TRBV5-4	TGTGCCGGCTCGGTCGCACCGGGAGAGCAGTTCTTC	CAGSVAPGEQFF
.	TRBD1	TRBJ1-2	TRBV5-1	TGCGCCAGCAGCCAGGGACAGCCAGGGGATGGCTACACCTTC	CASSQGQPGDGYTF
.	.	TRBJ1-2	TRBV7-9	TGTGCCAGCAGTCTCGACGAGGGCATATGCACCTTC	CASSLDEGICTF
.	TRBD2	TRBJ2-1	TRBV5-1	TGCGCCAGCAGCCCCAGCGGGATCCTGGATGAGCAGTTCTTC	CASSPSGILDEQFF
.	TRBD2	TRBJ2-3	TRBV10-3	TGTGCCATCAGTGGCGGGCTAGCGGGTATCACAGATACGCAGTATTTT	CAISGGLAGITDTQYF
.	TRBD1	TRBJ1-1	TRBV25-1	TGTGCCAGCAGTGAATATATTCGGTTGGGACAGGGCCCTAAAGCTTTCTTT	CASSEYIRLGQGPKAFF
.	.	TRBJ2-3	TRBV7-3	TGTGCCAGCAGCAAAAGACATGGAACAGATACGCAGTATTTT	CASSKRHGTDTQYF